Each of the 16 T cell receptor beta chains below was sequenced from the same sample in a study of blood T cell repertoires in COVID-19. Data came from immunoSEQ multiplex PCR; TCRdb stores just in-frame clones and leaves some out. The repertoire holds around 280,000 clones, with about 85% as singletons. Sequencing was carried out using peripheral blood. The receptor set was obtained from a woman aged 50 to 65 with active or convalescent COVID-19.

V and J are TRBV29-1 and TRBJ1-1; D is unresolved. This CDR3 spans 11 amino acids. V lost 4 bases and J 11 bases, leaving 14 bases between the germline ends. Looked up from germline, CDR1 is SQVTM and CDR2 is ANQGSEA. The chain's CDR3 is CSVVLVRRAFF. The CDR3 nucleotides are TGCAGCGTTGTACTAGTACGCCGGGCTTTCTTT.

The chain couples TRBV24-1 to TRBJ1-2; D is perhaps TRBD1 (6 bases). The CDR3 runs 14 residues. The V end was cut by 4 bases, the J end by 4 bases, with 12 bases between. CDR1 is KGHDR and CDR2 is SFDVKD in the germline V gene. CDR3 residues: CATSEPDRFYGYTF. The CDR3 coding sequence is TGTGCCACCAGTGAACCTGACAGGTTCTATGGCTACACCTTC.

The chain has TRBV24-1 and TRBJ2-5, with D perhaps matching TRBD2 (6 bases). With 9 bases removed from V and 8 bases from J, the gap between germline ends came to 24 bases. This CDR3 has 15 amino acids. CDR1 KGHDR and CDR2 SFDVKD come from the germline V gene. The DNA for the CDR3 is TGTGCCACCGCAAGTACAGCCTCCTCGGAGGGAACCCAGTACTTC. It is translated as CATASTASSEGTQYF.

The rearrangement joins TRBV19 to TRBJ2-4; 10 bases line up with TRBD2. CDR1 LNHDA and CDR2 SQIVND come from the germline V gene (reference sequence). CDR3 length: 16 residues. J was trimmed by 1 base and V by 4 bases; bases with no gene match: 4. The CDR3 reads CASSTSGRGAKNIQYF. CDR3 nucleotide sequence: TGTGCCAGTAGTACTAGCGGGAGAGGGGCCAAAAACATTCAGTACTTC.

There are a few counts of this clone. The chain recombines TRBV7-3 with TRBJ2-2; 10 nucleotides align to TRBD1. Looked up from germline, CDR1 is SGHTA and CDR2 is FQGTGA. The junction had 9 bases not matched to a gene; V was cut back by 4 bases and J by 7 bases. CDR3 length: 16 residues. This CDR3 reads CASSSTGQGDGGELFF. Written as DNA, the CDR3 is TGTGCCAGCAGCTCCACAGGACAGGGGGATGGCGGGGAGCTGTTTTTT.

This clone came up once. The chain has TRBV11-3 and TRBJ2-1; possibly TRBD1 for D (6 bases). Germline V lookup: CDR1 SGHNT, CDR2 YENEEA. This CDR3 region has 15 residues. The V and J ends lost 0 bases and 8 bases respectively, with 14 bases between them. In DNA form, the CDR3 reads TGTGCCAGCAGCTTAGAGTTCACAGGGTTCGATGAGCAGTTCTTC. Protein sequence: CASSLEFTGFDEQFF.

This clone was observed once. This rearrangement joins TRBV27 to TRBJ2-1, with D possibly being TRBD2 (5 bases). CDR1 and CDR2 (germline): MNHEY, SMNVEV (reference sequence). Trimming pared 3 bases from V and 5 bases from J, leaving 14 bases between. This CDR3 has 15 amino acids. CDR3 loop: CASSFSRVFHNEQFF. The CDR3 region has the DNA TGTGCCAGCAGTTTTTCGCGGGTCTTTCACAATGAGCAGTTCTTC.

This clone was seen only once. J is TRBJ1-2 and V is TRBV14, with TRBD1 matching 9 bases. V was clipped by 6 bases and J by 3 bases; unmatched bases: 11. The length of the CDR3 is 16 residues. CDR1 and CDR2 from the germline V gene are SGHDN and FVKESK. The CDR3 DNA is TGTGCCAGCAGTCATACCGGGACAGGGTTTTACTATGGCTACACCTTC. Translating gives CASSHTGTGFYYGYTF. Full variable domain (outside the CDR3, taken from reference TRBV14 and TRBJ1-2): EAGVTQFPSHSVIEKGQTVTLRCDPISGHDNLYWYRRVMGKEIKFLLHFVKESKQDESGMPNNRFLAERTGGTYSTLKVQPAELEDSGVYFCASSHTGTGFYYGYTFGSGTRLTVV.

The chain recombines TRBV6-5 with TRBJ1-2, with 7 bases fitting TRBD1. After removal of 10 bases from V and 3 bases from J, the junction contained 11 bases not matched to a gene. The CDR3 runs 14 residues. Germline V lookup: CDR1 MNHEY, CDR2 SVGAGI. Here the CDR3 reads CATAKTGTDYGYTF. DNA for the CDR3: TGTGCCACGGCGAAGACAGGGACAGACTATGGCTACACCTTC.

V is TRBV10-3 and J is TRBJ1-5, with TRBD1 identical over 7 bases. This CDR3 comprises 16 residues. In germline, CDR1 is ENHRY, CDR2 SYGVKD. With 0 bases clipped from V and 6 bases from J, the junction kept 8 bases outside the gene matches. DNA of the CDR3: TGTGCCATCAGTGAGTCGAGAGGGGGCGAAGGTCAGCCCCAGCATTTT. The encoded protein is CAISESRGGEGQPQHF.

The chain links TRBV3-1 (or the pseudogene TRBV3-2) to TRBJ1-2, with D perhaps matching TRBD1 (5 bases). V lost 4 bases to trimming and J lost 3 bases, with 15 bases between them. Germline CDR1 LGHDT, CDR2 YNNKEL (reference sequence). The CDR3 sequence is 15 residues long. The CDR3 coding sequence is TGTGCCAGCAGCCTTAGGGGAGGGAGAGACTATGGCTACACCTTC. Protein sequence: CASSLRGGRDYGYTF.

The J gene is TRBJ2-2, the V gene TRBV1; the DNA was not used to check the table's D call, TRBD2. TRBV1 is an annotated pseudogene. CDR3 length: 16 residues. In DNA form, the CDR3 reads TGCACCAGCAGCCAAGATGCCCTACTAACCAACGGGGAGCTGTTTTTT. Translation: CTSSQDALLTNGELFF.

The V call is TRBV6-1, the J call TRBJ2-7; D may be TRBD1 (6 bases). The CDR3 has 17 residues. Germline CDR1 and CDR2: MNHNS and SASEGT. The V end lost 2 bases, the J end lost 0 bases, and 17 bases lay between the germline ends. This chain's CDR3 is CASSEFYRQANSYEQYF. The CDR3, as DNA: TGTGCCAGCAGTGAATTTTATAGACAGGCTAACTCCTACGAGCAGTACTTC.

In its sample, this clone was seen a few times. The gene calls are TRBV2 and TRBJ1-1, with D possibly being TRBD1 (5 bases). Trimming shortened V by 5 bases and J by 8 bases, and 15 bases separated the two germline ends. Per germline, CDR1 SNHLY and CDR2 FYNNEI. The CDR3 consists of 13 residues. The CDR3 region has the DNA TGTGCCAGCAGTCAGGACACTAAGGTCGAAGCTTTCTTT. It codes for CASSQDTKVEAFF.

The chain recombines TRBV5-5 with TRBJ2-2, with D perhaps TRBD2 (5 bases). Germline CDR1 is SGHKS and CDR2 is YYEKEE (reference sequence). The length of the CDR3 is 15 residues. Trimming took 2 bases from V and 3 from J, leaving 11 bases between them. In DNA form, the CDR3 reads TGTGCCAGCAGCTTAACCCTCGGGGACACCGGGGAGCTGTTTTTT. Amino acids: CASSLTLGDTGELFF.

This chain connects TRBV5-4 to TRBJ1-1, with TRBD1 identical over 7 bases. The CDR3 has 14 amino acids. CDR1 and CDR2 from the germline V gene are SGHNT and YYREEE (reference sequence). J lost 5 bases, V lost 1 base, and 5 bases had no gene match. The CDR3 loop reads CASSLKGGRTEAFF. CDR3 sequence (DNA): TGTGCCAGCAGCTTGAAAGGGGGCCGGACTGAAGCTTTCTTT.